This note documents a single T cell receptor (beta chain) sequence. Its antigen is unidentified. This record comes from a study of cytomegalovirus exposure and HLA in healthy donors. Study details: From donors who were HLA-typed, an early data release held approximately 91 million unique TCRs.

Germline V gives CDR1 SGHRS, CDR2 YFSETQ. V was shortened by 1 base and J by 2 bases, with 10 bases between the two germline ends. The CDR3 is made up of 15 amino acids. Whole-study results and caveats: Common viral pathogens seemed, in a later analysis, to connect with several of the most significant clusters. Among TCR beta chains, those listed as cytomegalovirus-associated numbered around 180.

Amplification used 60 Vbeta primers and 13 Jbeta primers. Per the original methods: The authors later counted roughly 79 million unique TCR beta chains, 8.5 million to 13 million of them shared. Data came from immunoSEQ multiplex PCR; TCRdb stores just in-frame clones and leaves some out. The V and J calls and the clone size are those of that table, but D and trimming were determined from the DNA. The table has more than 150,000 clones, roughly 87% seen once; the top ten hold about 0.21%. The TCR comes from a girl younger than two in good health and CMV-seronegative. The chain couples TRBV5-1 to TRBJ2-1, with a weak D call TRBD2 (6 bases). The sequencing input was PBMCs. CDR3 in DNA: TGCGCCAGCAGCTTGACGGGAGCGGCCTACAATGAGCAGTTCTTC. Protein sequence: CASSLTGAAYNEQFF.